The rows below give T cell receptor beta chains drawn from one sample of a study of blood T cell repertoires in COVID-19. Assay: immunoSEQ multiplex PCR; the TCRdb copy retains only in-frame clones and omits some. The repertoire holds about 220,000 clones, with 88% as singletons. Sequencing was performed on PBMCs or T cells enriched from blood (not recorded which). The receptors originated from a woman aged 25 to 45 who had recovered from COVID-19. Both conserved end residues are part of each CDR3. D genes are given only for firm matches. Clone size is not always given. Where it is, it says once, few, many or a class for expanded clones.

>TRBV3-1/TRBV3-2|TRBD1|TRBJ2-3|-
CASSQGQGSSDTQYF
TGTGCCAGCAGCCAGGGACAGGGGTCATCAGATACGCAGTATTTT
>TRBV2|TRBD1|TRBJ2-7|-
CASARTGDSYEQYF
TGTGCCAGCGCGCGGACAGGGGACTCCTACGAGCAGTACTTC
>TRBV6-6|-|TRBJ2-7|-
CASSYSSEAYEQYF
TGTGCCAGCAGTTACTCTTCGGAGGCCTACGAGCAGTACTTC
>TRBV4-3|-|TRBJ1-1|-
CASSHLEGTEAFF
TGCGCCAGCAGCCATCTTGAGGGCACTGAAGCTTTCTTT
>TRBV5-4|TRBD2|TRBJ2-3|few
CASSRTGLPLLTDTQYF
TGTGCCAGCAGCAGAACGGGACTACCCCTTCTCACAGATACGCAGTATTTT
>TRBV12-3/TRBV12-4|TRBD1|TRBJ1-2|once
CASSLTGEDGYTF
TGTGCCAGCAGTCTGACAGGGGAGGATGGCTACACCTTC
>TRBV3-1/TRBV3-2|TRBD1|TRBJ1-5|once
CASRPARDRLSNQPQHF
TGTGCCAGCAGGCCCGCCCGGGACAGACTTAGCAATCAGCCCCAGCATTTT
>TRBV27|TRBD1|TRBJ1-1|-
CASSSNTGGTEAFF
TGTGCCAGCAGTTCCAATACAGGGGGCACTGAAGCTTTCTTT
>TRBV10-3|-|TRBJ2-7|-
CAIMQGSSEQYF
TGTGCCATCATGCAGGGCTCAAGCGAGCAGTACTTC
>TRBV19|-|TRBJ1-4|-
CASSTPGLNNEKLFF
TGTGCCAGTAGTACCCCCGGTTTGAATAATGAAAAACTGTTTTTT
>TRBV7-2|TRBD2|TRBJ2-5|-
CASSPLAGWEETQYF
TGTGCCAGCAGCCCTCTAGCGGGGTGGGAAGAGACCCAGTACTTC
>TRBV4-1|-|TRBJ1-1|-
CASSQTSAMNTEAFF
TGCGCCAGCAGCCAAACAAGTGCCATGAACACTGAAGCTTTCTTT
>TRBV6-5|TRBD2|TRBJ2-1|-
CASEAGGSYNEQFF
TGTGCCAGTGAAGCGGGGGGTTCCTACAATGAGCAGTTCTTC
>TRBV18|TRBD2|TRBJ2-2|-
CASSPPIVRTSGGGLFF
TGTGCCAGCTCACCACCAATCGTCAGGACTAGCGGCGGAGGGCTGTTTTTT
>TRBV12-5|-|TRBJ2-1|-
CASGLSSDNEQFF
TGTGCTAGTGGTTTGTCGTCCGACAATGAGCAGTTCTTC
>TRBV9|TRBD2|TRBJ2-3|-
CASSAQGSGGARDTQYF
TGTGCCAGCAGCGCCCAGGGGAGCGGGGGGGCGAGGGATACGCAGTATTTT
>TRBV19|TRBD1|TRBJ1-1|-
CASSPGQGVTEAFF
TGTGCCAGTAGCCCAGGACAGGGGGTAACTGAAGCTTTCTTT
>TRBV4-2|-|TRBJ2-5|-
CASSHPLSRREEETQYF
TGTGCCAGCAGCCACCCCTTGTCCCGTAGGGAGGAGGAGACCCAGTACTTC
>TRBV7-3|-|TRBJ1-1|-
CASSLGGLNTEAFF
TGTGCCAGCAGCTTAGGGGGCCTGAACACTGAAGCTTTCTTT
>TRBV6-5|TRBD1|TRBJ1-5|few
CASSFRGNSQSQPQHF
TGTGCCAGCAGTTTCAGGGGGAACTCCCAAAGTCAGCCCCAGCATTTT
>TRBV5-1|-|TRBJ2-6|-
CASSSYRDLKRSSGANVLTF
TGCGCCAGCAGCTCATACAGGGATCTTAAACGGAGCTCTGGGGCCAACGTCCTGACTTTC
>TRBV18|TRBD1|TRBJ1-3|-
CASSPDRAGNTIYF
TGTGCCAGCTCACCGGACAGGGCTGGAAACACCATATATTTT
>TRBV6-4|TRBD2|TRBJ2-3|once
CASSDAYGGDTDTQYF
TGTGCCAGCAGTGACGCGTACGGGGGGGACACAGATACGCAGTATTTT
>TRBV5-1|TRBD1|TRBJ1-2|-
CASSLQGTNYGYTF
TGCGCCAGCTCCCTACAGGGGACTAACTATGGCTACACCTTC
>TRBV3-1/TRBV3-2|-|TRBJ1-2|-
CASSQDYTAAGYTF
TGTGCCAGCAGCCAAGATTACACAGCAGCTGGCTACACCTTC
>TRBV9|-|TRBJ2-5|-
CASSGGVQETQYF
TGTGCCAGCAGCGGGGGGGTGCAAGAGACCCAGTACTTC
>TRBV19|-|TRBJ2-3|few
CASSPFGGGSTDTQYF
TGTGCCAGTAGTCCTTTCGGGGGAGGTAGCACAGATACGCAGTATTTT
>TRBV7-2|-|TRBJ1-2|-
CASDWGGTNYGYTF
TGTGCCAGCGACTGGGGCGGTACTAACTATGGCTACACCTTC
>TRBV12-3/TRBV12-4|-|TRBJ1-4|-
CASTFQINEKLFF
TGTGCCAGCACATTTCAGATCAATGAAAAACTGTTTTTT
>TRBV4-3|-|TRBJ2-3|-
CASSQESGTDTQYF
TGCGCCAGCAGCCAAGAGAGCGGCACAGATACGCAGTATTTT
>TRBV5-4|TRBD1|TRBJ1-2|-
CASSQDRAGGYTF
TGTGCCAGCAGCCAAGACAGGGCAGGTGGCTACACCTTC
>TRBV14|TRBD2|TRBJ2-7|-
CASSHVGWRGVNYEQYF
TGTGCCAGCAGCCATGTCGGTTGGCGGGGGGTGAATTACGAGCAGTACTTC